This TCR beta chain was recorded in a study of read filtering for tumor transcriptome and immune sequencing. The CDR3 is made up of 11 amino acids. The library was built from around 400 ng RNA with molecular barcoded adaptors for alpha/delta and beta/gamma chains. TCRdb fed the reads into MiXCR, producing one record per CDR3 protein. The sample records more than 55,000 distinct CDR3 sequences, 20% to 25% being singletons. For this clonotype: A much larger clone lies one base from this, so it may be a read error.

V gene TRBV12-3 or TRBV12-4 combines with J gene TRBJ2-5; D gene unclear. The receptor was derived from a donor aged 40 or over with multiple myeloma. Sequencing was carried out using a population of CD138-negative cells sorted from bone marrow. The CDR3 region has the DNA TGTGCCAGCCGTGAGGAAGAGACCCGGTACTTC. Its protein product is CASREEETRYF.